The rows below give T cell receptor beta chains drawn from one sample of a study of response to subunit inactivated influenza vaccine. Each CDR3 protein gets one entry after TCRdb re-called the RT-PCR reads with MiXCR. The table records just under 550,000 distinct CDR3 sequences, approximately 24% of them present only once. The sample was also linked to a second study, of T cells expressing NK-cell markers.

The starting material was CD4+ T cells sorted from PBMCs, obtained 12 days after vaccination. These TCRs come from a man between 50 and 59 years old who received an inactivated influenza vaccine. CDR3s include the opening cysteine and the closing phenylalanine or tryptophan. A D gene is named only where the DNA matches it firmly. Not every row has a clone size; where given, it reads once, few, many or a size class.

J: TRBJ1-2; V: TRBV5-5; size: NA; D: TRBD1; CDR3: CASSTTGGNGYTF; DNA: TGTGCCAGCAGCACGACAGGGGGAAATGGCTACACCTTC
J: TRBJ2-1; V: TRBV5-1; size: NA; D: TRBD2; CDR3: CASSSGTSGGPTDEQFF; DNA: TGCGCCAGCAGCTCCGGGACTAGCGGGGGGCCGACGGATGAGCAGTTCTTC
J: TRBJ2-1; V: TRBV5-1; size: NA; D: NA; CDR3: CASREAGPTSNEQFF; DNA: TGCGCCAGTAGGGAGGCAGGACCGACATCCAATGAGCAGTTCTTC
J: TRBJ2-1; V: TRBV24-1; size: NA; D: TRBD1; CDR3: CATSDEKTGPTYNEQFF; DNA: TGTGCCACCAGTGATGAGAAGACAGGGCCGACTTACAATGAGCAGTTCTTC
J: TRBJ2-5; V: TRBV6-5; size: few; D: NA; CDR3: CASSYSETDLQETQYF; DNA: TGTGCCAGCAGTTACTCAGAGACAGATCTCCAAGAGACCCAGTACTTC
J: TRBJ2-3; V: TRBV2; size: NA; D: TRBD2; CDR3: CASSGKAGALDTQYF; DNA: TGTGCCAGCAGTGGGAAAGCGGGAGCCTTAGATACGCAGTATTTT
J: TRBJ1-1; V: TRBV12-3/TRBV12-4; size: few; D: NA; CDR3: CASSLPAANTEAFF; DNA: TGTGCCAGCAGTTTACCGGCAGCGAACACTGAAGCTTTCTTT
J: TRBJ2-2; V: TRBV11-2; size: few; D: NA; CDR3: CASSPRGVNTPGELFF; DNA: TGTGCCAGCAGTCCCCGGGGAGTGAACACCCCCGGGGAGCTGTTTTTT
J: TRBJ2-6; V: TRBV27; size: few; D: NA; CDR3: CASSLSRAGYSGANVLTF; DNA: TGTGCCAGCAGTTTATCTCGCGCAGGTTACTCTGGGGCCAACGTCCTGACTTTC
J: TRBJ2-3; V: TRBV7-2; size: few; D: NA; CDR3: CASSRLQGADTQYF; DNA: TGTGCCAGCAGCCGGCTACAGGGCGCAGATACGCAGTATTTT
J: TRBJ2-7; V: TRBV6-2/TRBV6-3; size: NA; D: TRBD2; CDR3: CVSNLRGTSGSYHEQYF; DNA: TGTGTCAGCAACCTAAGAGGGACTAGCGGGAGCTACCACGAGCAGTACTTC
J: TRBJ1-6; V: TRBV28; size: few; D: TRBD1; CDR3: CASSPQTGGSSPLHF; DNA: TGTGCCAGCAGTCCACAGACAGGGGGAAGTTCACCCCTCCACTTT
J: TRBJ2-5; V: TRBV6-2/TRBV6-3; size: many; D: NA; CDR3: CASSPGDETQYF; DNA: TGTGCCAGCAGCCCCGGGGATGAGACCCAGTACTTC